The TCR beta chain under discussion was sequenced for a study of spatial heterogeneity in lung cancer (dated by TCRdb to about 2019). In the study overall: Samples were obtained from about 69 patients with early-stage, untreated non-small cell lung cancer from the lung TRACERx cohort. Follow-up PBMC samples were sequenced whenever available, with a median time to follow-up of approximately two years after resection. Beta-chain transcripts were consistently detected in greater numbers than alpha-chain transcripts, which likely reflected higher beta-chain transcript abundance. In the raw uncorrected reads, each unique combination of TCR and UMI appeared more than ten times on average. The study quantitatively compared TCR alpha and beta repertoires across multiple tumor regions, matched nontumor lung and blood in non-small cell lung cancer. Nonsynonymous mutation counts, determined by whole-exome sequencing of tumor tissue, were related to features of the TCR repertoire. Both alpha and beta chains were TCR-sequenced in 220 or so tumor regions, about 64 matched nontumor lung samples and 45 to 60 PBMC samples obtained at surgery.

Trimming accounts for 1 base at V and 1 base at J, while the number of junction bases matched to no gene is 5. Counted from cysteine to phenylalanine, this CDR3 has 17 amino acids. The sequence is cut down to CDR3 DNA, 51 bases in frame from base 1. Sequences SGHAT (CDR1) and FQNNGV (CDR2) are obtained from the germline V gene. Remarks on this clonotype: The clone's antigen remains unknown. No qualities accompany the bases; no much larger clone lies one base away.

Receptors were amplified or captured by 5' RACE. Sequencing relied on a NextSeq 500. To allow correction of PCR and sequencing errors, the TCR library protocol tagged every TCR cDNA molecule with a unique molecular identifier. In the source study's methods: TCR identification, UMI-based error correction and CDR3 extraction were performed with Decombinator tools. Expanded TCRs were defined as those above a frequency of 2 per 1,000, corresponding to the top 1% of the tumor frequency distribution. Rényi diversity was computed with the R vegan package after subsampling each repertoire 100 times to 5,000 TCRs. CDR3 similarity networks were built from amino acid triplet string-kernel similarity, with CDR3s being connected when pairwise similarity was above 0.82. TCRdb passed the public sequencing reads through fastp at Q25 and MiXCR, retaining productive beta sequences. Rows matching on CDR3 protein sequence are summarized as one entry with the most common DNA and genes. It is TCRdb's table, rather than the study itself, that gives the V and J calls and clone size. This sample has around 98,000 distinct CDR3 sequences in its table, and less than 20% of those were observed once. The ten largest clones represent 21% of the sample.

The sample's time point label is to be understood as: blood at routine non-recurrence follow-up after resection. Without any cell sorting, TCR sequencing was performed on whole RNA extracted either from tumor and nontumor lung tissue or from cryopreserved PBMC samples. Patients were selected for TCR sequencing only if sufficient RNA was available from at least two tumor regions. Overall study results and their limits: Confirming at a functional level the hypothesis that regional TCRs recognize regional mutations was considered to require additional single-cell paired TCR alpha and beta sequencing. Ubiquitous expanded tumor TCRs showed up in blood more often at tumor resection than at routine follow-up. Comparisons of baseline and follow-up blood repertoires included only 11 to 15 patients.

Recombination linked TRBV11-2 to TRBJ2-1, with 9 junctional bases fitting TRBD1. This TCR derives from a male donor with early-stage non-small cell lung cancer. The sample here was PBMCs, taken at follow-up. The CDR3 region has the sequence CASSLVIGQGSYNEQFF. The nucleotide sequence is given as TGTGCCAGCAGCTTAGTAATCGGACAGGGGTCCTACAATGAGCAGTTCTTC.